The entry below gives a single TCR beta chain sequence along with its context. Its antigen remains unidentified. It has no much larger one-base neighbor in the sample; base qualities were not kept. TCR beta repertoires were profiled from peripheral blood of roughly twelve young patients with multiple sclerosis to demonstrate the VDJtools post-analysis software. Multiple sclerosis patients were children and adolescents aged about 6 to 16 years. The data are from a study of post-analysis software for immune sequencing data (dated by TCRdb to about 2015). Regarding the research as a whole: Disease courses on record covered relapsing-remitting, secondary progressive and progressive-relapsing multiple sclerosis, though some patients had no subtype annotation. A subset of samples was prepared in parallel using single-end sample barcoding, then pooled and co-amplified after Illumina adapter ligation. The patient repertoires were set against approximately 10 previously published healthy control repertoires from donors whose ages ranged from roughly 6 to 25 years.

The CDR3 measures 15 amino acids from cysteine to phenylalanine. CDR3 DNA is the only sequence kept; it has 45 bases, read in frame from the first base. V is shortened by 4 bases, J by 2 bases, and the region joining them spans 15 bases. From the germline V gene, CDR1 is SQVTM and CDR2 is ANQGSEA. The library was prepared using PCR. The sequencer listed for this sample is Illumina HiSeq 2500. To reduce PCR and sequencing biases, unique molecular identifiers were incorporated into the TCR beta cDNA libraries. Every 1 to 10 million input T cells yielded roughly 0.5 million cDNA molecules, meaning each molecule approximated one T cell. The same protocol used for the earlier healthy control dataset was applied to prepare and sequence the patient libraries. Within a given batch, samples were prepared together, multiplexed and sequenced on the same HiSeq lane. The paper's data handling went like this. MIGEC handled the raw barcoded reads, throwing out single-read molecular identifier groups before consensus assembly and CDR3 extraction. VDJtools was used for post-analysis of the clonotype tables, and diversity was normalized by down-sampling every dataset to the size of the smallest sample. In repertoire overlap clustering, CDR3 amino acid sequences, but not nucleotide sequences, were matched to correct batch-related cross-sample contamination. TCRdb trimmed public reads at Q25 via fastp, called clones via MiXCR and kept in-frame beta chains. Every CDR3 protein is listed once, alongside the most common genes and DNA of its rows. The authors' filters were not applied to this entry. This sample holds about 430,000 distinct CDR3 sequences; 30% to 45% were observed only once. The ten biggest clones cover about 8% of the sample.

What the authors observed across the whole study: The control group was slightly older than the multiple sclerosis patient group. When samples were clustered directly using the F measure, samples prepared in the same batch co-clustered strongly, which prompted a batch-effect correction. Several TRBV segments, including TRBV5-6, TRBV5-1 and TRBV20-1, were significantly more frequent in patients than controls. Significantly lower normalized Chao1 diversity was found in multiple sclerosis patients than in controls, suggesting substantial peripheral T-cell clonal expansion.

This sequence was found in a girl between 2 and 10 years old with multiple sclerosis. The chain couples TRBV29-1 to TRBJ2-4; the D call is possibly TRBD1 or TRBD2, each sharing 5 bases. Sequencing input: blood. In nucleotide form, the sequence is TGCAGCGTTGGGGCTGAGGGGCGAACCAAAAACATTCAGTACTTC. Translation gives CSVGAEGRTKNIQYF.